This TCR beta chain is from a study of cytomegalovirus exposure and HLA in healthy donors (dated by TCRdb to about 2017). Regarding the study in general: According to an earlier analysis of 587 of the donors, 150 million to 200 million T cells yielded approximately 120 million unique TCR beta sequences and about 280 Gb of sequence data. An early release covering some 640 HLA-typed donors comprised about 320 gigabases of sequencing data and 85 million to 100 million unique TCR sequences. Of the roughly 400 genotyped donors, more than 75% were placed in the genetic ancestry cluster associated with self-reported Caucasian donors. The aim of the study was to test whether cataloging public T cell receptors could identify signatures of past pathogen exposure. The study used immunosequencing to profile the T cell repertoires of around 600 subjects and linked those repertoires to cytomegalovirus serostatus. A separate validation cohort of approximately 120 different subjects was used in addition to the approximately 700-subject first cohort. The study combined high-throughput TCR immunosequencing, statistical association of individual TCRs with disease status, and machine learning to predict cytomegalovirus infection status. A later analysis re-examined previously published TCR beta repertoires from roughly 720 donors and added high-resolution HLA genotyping to investigate patterns of TCR occurrence. The later analysis used no new phenotypic data to find candidate immune exposures, relying instead on TCR beta sequences and their occurrence across donors. To decide whether each TCR beta V gene segment behaved as functional or pseudogenic, an earlier analysis of 587 of the donors relied on high-throughput TCR beta sequencing. Donor age, sex, ethnicity and CMV serostatus were compiled together with the repertoire data. Genome-wide SNP genotypes for about 60% of the roughly 700 donors were used in a later genetic analysis, which treated that subset as a discovery cohort. All discovery cohort repertoires had been generated using a single sequencing platform. Class I and class II HLA loci were covered by the typing at four-digit resolution. Typing coverage differed by locus: A, B, C, DRB1 and DQB1 were typed in about 629-640 donors, DQA1 in about 500, DPA1 in approximately 610, and DPB1 in 472. Several DR-DQ haplotypes were treated as single units for association and clustering because of strong linkage in the cohort. Among a few hundred genotyped donors of the cohort, an average of approximately 230,000 unique TCR beta nucleotide sequences were sequenced per donor, roughly 20% of them non-productive.

The cohort consisted of approximately 690 healthy bone marrow donors. All cohort members were sampled while nominally healthy, although unrecorded immune exposures were likely present. Of the roughly 720 cohort members, around 280 had positive CMV serostatus and approximately 360 had negative CMV serostatus, and CMV serostatus was not recorded for the donor. A peripheral blood sample was provided by each donor, and peripheral blood mononuclear cells were used for TCR beta sequencing. The Qiagen DNeasy Blood Extraction Kit was used to extract genomic DNA from the blood cell samples. Library generation was performed with the immunoSEQ multiplex PCR assay. For the multiplex PCR, a mixture combining 60 forward primers for TCR Vbeta segments and 13 reverse primers for TCR Jbeta segments was used. The CDR3 region of rearranged TCR beta genes was amplified from genomic DNA with a multiplex PCR assay. The Illumina HiSeq System was used to sequence the amplified TCR beta libraries as 87-base-pair reads. Per the authors' processing: A later analysis tallied 75 million to 95 million unique TCR beta chains across the 600 to 700 repertoires, and approximately 12 million of those chains were shared by two or more donors. Raw reads were error-corrected and collapsed into unique sequences by a nearest-neighbor algorithm in which closely related sequences were merged to remove PCR and sequencing errors. CDR3 sequences were aligned to IMGT reference sequences to assign V, D and J gene segments. For a sequence to be retained, a match of at least six nucleotides to both a V gene segment and a J gene segment was required. Rearrangements were called productive when the CDR3 lacked stop codons and stayed in frame with V and J; all others were non-productive. CDR3 was defined according to IMGT convention as the region running from the second conserved V-encoded cysteine to the conserved J-encoded phenylalanine. In an earlier analysis of just under 600 of the donors, sequences lacking an unambiguous match to a single V gene segment were excluded. In an earlier analysis of several hundred of the donors, V segments were called functional above 56.7% productive rearrangements and were called segregating when the between-donor standard deviation exceeded 5%. A statistical classification framework was built for diagnosing cytomegalovirus status from the catalog of TCR beta chain sequences. V and J gene assignment, in a later analysis, came from comparing TCR nucleotide sequences with IMGT/GENE-DB human TR gene sequences. In a later analysis, CDR3 sequences and most-parsimonious VDJ recombination scenarios were assigned using the TCRdist pipeline. In a later analysis, each TCR beta chain was defined by its CDR3 amino acid sequence together with its V-gene family, and reads without a unique V-gene family were excluded. To address suspected cross-contamination and a sequencing artifact, a later analysis removed 592 highly shared, low-generation-probability nucleotide sequences. In a later analysis, a clonal expansion index for each public chain was calculated from normalized within-repertoire ranks of inferred template counts. In a later analysis, generation probabilities were computed using a VDJ recombination model fitted to out-of-frame rearrangements, and the results were checked against IGoR. Hypergeometric tests were used in a later analysis to score TCR-TCR, TCR-HLA and TCR-CMV co-occurrence, with a repertoire-size bias correction applied to the TCR pairs. False discovery rates were estimated in a later analysis by permuting HLA or CMV assignments 20 times. In a later analysis, co-occurring TCRs were grouped using DBSCAN, and TCRdist sequence similarity was added for clustering within HLA-allele-positive subsets. Repertoires with fewer than 30,000 or more than 120,000 public chains, plus five repertoires with anomalous nucleotide sharing, were excluded from co-occurrence clustering. Entries here come from immuneACCESS through TCRdb and include only in-frame sequences with V and J called. Some clones fail to appear in such tables; in the studies checked, an unresolved V gene covers under half of the shortfall, and the cause of the remainder is unknown. V and J calls plus clone size are reproduced from that table; the DNA served to infer D and trimming. The sample table lists some 150,000 clones, 73% of them with a count of one. About 15% of the sample comes from the top ten.

The CDR3 runs 14 amino acids, cysteine and phenylalanine included. Only the CDR3 part of the read is kept: 42 bases, read in frame from the first base. The V and J ends are trimmed by 6 bases and 4 bases, leaving 15 bases between them. CDR1 LNHDA and CDR2 SQIVND are derived from the germline V gene (reference sequence). Results and caveats for the whole study, not just this receptor: The classifier was reported to diagnose cytomegalovirus status with high specificity and sensitivity in both the original cohort and the validation cohort. Across donors, most TCR sequences were observed very rarely, whereas some public TCRs were present in many individuals. Some IMGT-functional V segments, including TRBV6-2 and TRBV6-3, could not be distinguished by the 87-base-pair reads and were therefore excluded. Linkage disequilibrium might explain the correlated functional status among segregating V segments, but an unknown experimental factor could not be excluded. Because counts were too low, about 15 rarely observed V segments, including chromosome 9 orphons, were left out of the earlier analysis of 500 to 650 of the donors. A later analysis found that TCR association rates varied across HLA loci, with DRB1 alleles showing the most associated TCRs and HLA-C alleles the fewest. Compared with equally common non-associated chains, HLA-associated TCR beta chains in a later analysis were more clonally expanded and had lower generation probabilities. Strong co-occurrence of HLA alleles, especially DR and DQ, made assigning TCR associations to individual alleles difficult. A total of about 180 TCR beta chains were listed by the study as associated with cytomegalovirus. This cohort had only TCR beta chains sequenced, and the lack of alpha or paired-chain data limited which features could be detected. A cluster of highly shared sequence variants was judged likely to be a technical artifact of the sequencing pipeline. Specific HLA alleles were associated with roughly 17,000 TCR beta sequences at a false discovery rate of 0.05 in a later analysis. In an earlier analysis of about 550 of the donors, most TCR beta V segments were observed in productive rearrangements about 87% or about 30% of the time, broadly matching IMGT annotations. According to a later analysis, parvovirus B19, influenza, CMV and Epstein-Barr virus appeared linked to several top co-occurrence clusters. The authors suggested that the approach could potentially be generalized to other disease states and immunological phenotypes. A later genetic analysis associated a missense DCLRE1C variant with V-gene and J-gene trimming of TCR beta chains, and an independent cohort replicated the association. Because some donors lacked HLA typing at each locus, the association tests relied only on the typed subset. Most CMV-associated TCR beta chains appeared to be HLA-restricted in a later analysis, and the HLA associations seemed to be driven largely by CMV exposure. Compared with the roughly 720-donor mean, donors in an Asian-associated ancestry cluster had fewer N-insertions in productive TCRs, according to a later genetic analysis. Sequencing depth was assumed to be roughly uniform across donors in the presence/absence analyses, though that assumption may not hold. A further reported finding was that TCR beta sequences accurately predicted the HLA-A and HLA-B alleles for most subjects in the first cohort. CMV serostatus was the only immune exposure information available for the cohort. In vitro tests confirmed that a few of the cytomegalovirus-associated TCR beta chains recognize cytomegalovirus antigens.

Worth noting for this clone: There is no known antigen for this receptor. Base qualities are missing; no much larger clone stands one base away.

The sequence was obtained from a human donor in good health. Here the chain combines TRBV19 and TRBJ1-2; tentative D gene TRBD1, with 6 bases matching. The sample consisted of PBMCs. The bases are TGTGCCAGTAGCACCTCAGGGGCCAGCTATGGCTACACCTTC. The resulting protein is CASSTSGASYGYTF.